This is a list of T cell receptor beta chains from one sample in a study of T cell changes during pregnancy in multiple sclerosis. Generated by immunoSEQ multiplex PCR, the TCRdb table keeps only in-frame clones and is missing some. The sample consists of approximately 28,000 clones, roughly nine tenths of them appearing once. The input for sequencing was peripheral blood, taken in the first trimester of pregnancy. These receptors were obtained from a female donor in good health, enrolled as a control in a pregnancy study. Each CDR3 is given with its conserved first and last residue. The order of the fields is J gene, clone size, V gene, D gene, CDR3 DNA, CDR3 protein. A D gene is named only where the DNA matches it firmly. Clone size is stated in some rows and not others, as once, few, many or a class when expanded.

J: TRBJ2-3
size: once
V: TRBV7-2
D: TRBD2
DNA: TGTGCCAGCAGCTTAGTAGCGGGGGGCACAGATACGCAGTATTTT
CDR3: CASSLVAGGTDTQYF

J: TRBJ1-1
size: .
V: TRBV19
D: .
DNA: TGTGCCAGTAGAAGGGGGGGCACCTCGAACACTGAAGCTTTCTTT
CDR3: CASRRGGTSNTEAFF

J: TRBJ2-3
size: .
V: TRBV6-4
D: TRBD2
DNA: TGTGCCAGCAGAAGGACTAGCAGCACAGATACGCAGTATTTT
CDR3: CASRRTSSTDTQYF

J: TRBJ1-5
size: .
V: TRBV19
D: .
DNA: TGTGCCAGTAGTACTCCTAAACCGGGGGCGGGAGCCCAGCATTTT
CDR3: CASSTPKPGAGAQHF

J: TRBJ1-1
size: few
V: TRBV7-6
D: .
DNA: TGTGCCAGCAGCTCGACAGGAGACGCTGAAGCTTTCTTT
CDR3: CASSSTGDAEAFF

J: TRBJ2-3
size: once
V: TRBV13
D: TRBD2
DNA: TGTGCCAGCAGCTACGCTAGCGGGAGCACAGATACGCAGTATTTT
CDR3: CASSYASGSTDTQYF

J: TRBJ2-7
size: .
V: TRBV5-1
D: .
DNA: TGCGCCAGCAGCTTGCGGGGGATTACCTACGAGCAGTACTTC
CDR3: CASSLRGITYEQYF

J: TRBJ1-4
size: .
V: TRBV4-1
D: .
DNA: TGCGCCAGTAAAGGGGTTGCTAATGAAAAACTGTTTTTT
CDR3: CASKGVANEKLFF

J: TRBJ2-1
size: .
V: TRBV5-1
D: TRBD1
DNA: TGCGCCAGCAGCAGAGGGGGCTTCCTAGGGAATGAGCAGTTCTTC
CDR3: CASSRGGFLGNEQFF

J: TRBJ1-5
size: .
V: TRBV19
D: TRBD1
DNA: TGTGCCAGTAGTATTGGGGGACAGGGGCCTGCGTATCAGCCCCAGCATTTT
CDR3: CASSIGGQGPAYQPQHF

J: TRBJ2-1
size: .
V: TRBV6-6
D: TRBD2
DNA: TGTGCCAGCAGTTACGGGACTAGCAGGAATGAGCAGTTCTTC
CDR3: CASSYGTSRNEQFF

J: TRBJ1-2
size: .
V: TRBV7-2
D: TRBD1
DNA: TGTGCCAGCAGCTTAGTTGGGACAGGGAGGCTCGGTTATGGCTACACCTTC
CDR3: CASSLVGTGRLGYGYTF

J: TRBJ2-3
size: .
V: TRBV5-8
D: TRBD2
DNA: TGTGCCAGCAGCAGAGGAGCGGGGGCCAGCTCAGATACGCAGTATTTT
CDR3: CASSRGAGASSDTQYF